This is a list of T cell receptor beta chains from one sample in a study of blood T cell repertoires in COVID-19. Profiled with immunoSEQ multiplex PCR; TCRdb holds only in-frame clones, not every one. Altogether more than 250,000 clones are present, around nine tenths being singletons, with the ten largest covering approximately 6%. Input material: PBMCs or T cells enriched from blood (not recorded which). These TCRs come from a woman aged 30 to 39 who had recovered from COVID-19. Each CDR3 is given with its conserved first and last residue. The D gene is left open where the match is weak. Clone sizes are given selectively: once, few, many, or a class where the clone is expanded.

TRBJ2-1	TRBV10-3	.	TRBD2	TGTGCCATCAGGCTAACTAGCGGGGGCGGTGAGCAGTTCTTC	CAIRLTSGGGEQFF
TRBJ1-4	TRBV4-3	.	TRBD1	TGCGCCAGCAGCCAGGCGGGACAGGGACTGGCTAATGAAAAACTGTTTTTT	CASSQAGQGLANEKLFF
TRBJ1-1	TRBV30	.	.	TGTGCCTGGCAGGGTATGGACACTGAAGCTTTCTTT	CAWQGMDTEAFF
TRBJ2-2	TRBV9	.	TRBD2	TGTGCCAGCAGCGCGGGGACTAGCGGGGGCCCCCTTCTGGTGGAGCTGTTTTTT	CASSAGTSGGPLLVELFF
TRBJ1-5	TRBV6-1	.	.	TGTGCCAGCAGTGAAGCCGTGGGGTGGGGAGGCAATCAGCCCCAGCATTTT	CASSEAVGWGGNQPQHF
TRBJ1-5	TRBV5-1	.	TRBD1	TGCGCCAGCAGCTCGACAGGGACTGGTCAGCCCCAGCATTTT	CASSSTGTGQPQHF
TRBJ2-1	TRBV19	.	.	TGTGCCAGTAGTGGTGGGCCCTACAATGAGCAGTTCTTC	CASSGGPYNEQFF
TRBJ2-2	TRBV12-3/TRBV12-4	.	.	TGTGCCAGCATCCAGGGGCCCTCCGGGGAGCTGTTTTTT	CASIQGPSGELFF
TRBJ1-3	TRBV18	.	.	TGTGCCAGCTCATCATCGATAGGGAGACAAGGGGGAAACACCATATATTTT	CASSSSIGRQGGNTIYF
TRBJ2-7	TRBV7-9	.	TRBD1	TGTGCCAGCAGCTCCCAGCGGAACAGGGGGCGCCACGAGCAGTACTTC	CASSSQRNRGRHEQYF
TRBJ1-1	TRBV2	.	TRBD1	TGTGCCAGCAGAGACGACAGGGGAAAGTCGAATGAAGCTTTCTTT	CASRDDRGKSNEAFF
TRBJ2-2	TRBV19	once	TRBD2	TGTGCCAGTACTAAAGGGACTAGGGGTACCGGGGAGCTGTTTTTT	CASTKGTRGTGELFF
TRBJ1-1	TRBV6-5	.	TRBD1	TGTGCCAGCAGAGGACAGGTGGGCACTGAAGCTTTCTTT	CASRGQVGTEAFF
TRBJ2-5	TRBV7-9	.	TRBD1	TGTGCCAGCAGCTTCCCCGGGACAGGGGGCCGGGAGACCCAGTACTTC	CASSFPGTGGRETQYF
TRBJ2-3	TRBV27	.	TRBD1	TGTGCCAGCAGTTTACTGGGGACAGGGGTAATGGATACGCAGTATTTT	CASSLLGTGVMDTQYF
TRBJ2-3	TRBV7-3	.	.	TGTGCCAGCAGCTCTGGAGCGACAGATACGCAGTATTTT	CASSSGATDTQYF
TRBJ1-2	TRBV15	.	.	TGTGCCACCAGCAGAGAAAGAGGGGGTGACTATGGCTACACCTTC	CATSRERGGDYGYTF
TRBJ2-5	TRBV18	.	TRBD1	TGTGCCAGCTCACCCATCGGACAGGGGGCCGGAGAGACCCAGTACTTC	CASSPIGQGAGETQYF
TRBJ1-5	TRBV5-4	.	TRBD1	TGTGCCAGCAGCTTAGGACCAGGGGGTCAGCCCCAGCATTTT	CASSLGPGGQPQHF
TRBJ1-2	TRBV4-1	few	TRBD1	TGCGCCAGCAGCCAGCAGGGACAGTGGGATGGCTACACCTTC	CASSQQGQWDGYTF
TRBJ1-6	TRBV6-5	.	.	TGTGCCAGCAGTTACGGTGTGGCCGCTAATTCACCCCTCCACTTT	CASSYGVAANSPLHF
TRBJ1-2	TRBV3-1/TRBV3-2	once	TRBD1	TGTGCCAGCAGCCAGGGACAGGGATTCGGCTACACCTTC	CASSQGQGFGYTF
TRBJ1-2	TRBV3-1/TRBV3-2	.	TRBD1	TGTGCCAGCCGCCCCACCGACAGGGCTTCCTATGGCTACACCTTC	CASRPTDRASYGYTF
TRBJ2-7	TRBV19	.	.	TGTGCCAGTAGTAGGACAGTTGCCGCCTACGAGCAGTACTTC	CASSRTVAAYEQYF
TRBJ2-2	TRBV6-2/TRBV6-3	.	TRBD2	TGTGCCAGCAGTAACCTAGCGGGGGGGCCCACCGGGGAGCTGTTTTTT	CASSNLAGGPTGELFF
TRBJ2-4	TRBV7-2	.	.	TGTGCCAGCAGCATCGGAGTTAACCTAGCCAAAAACATTCAGTACTTC	CASSIGVNLAKNIQYF
TRBJ1-5	TRBV19	.	.	TGTGCCAGTAGTGGGGCCAATCAGCCCCAGCATTTT	CASSGANQPQHF
TRBJ1-2	TRBV27	.	TRBD1	TGTGCCAGTCGAAGAGAGGACAGGGGGCGCCGTGGCTACACCTTC	CASRREDRGRRGYTF
TRBJ1-1	TRBV9	.	.	TGTGCCAGCAGCGTAGAGGTGGGGGCCAAAGCTTTCTTT	CASSVEVGAKAFF
TRBJ1-1	TRBV7-9	.	TRBD1	TGTGCCAGCAGCCTATCGGGACAGGGTAACACTGAAGCTTTCTTT	CASSLSGQGNTEAFF
TRBJ1-2	TRBV5-1	.	TRBD1	TGCGCCAGCAGCTTGGGATCCGGACAGGGGTTTAACTATGGCTACACCTTC	CASSLGSGQGFNYGYTF
TRBJ2-3	TRBV7-3	.	.	TGTGCCAGCAGCACCCGGGGCGGGAACACAGATACGCAGTATTTT	CASSTRGGNTDTQYF
TRBJ1-5	TRBV4-2	.	.	TGTGCCAGCAGCCAAGAGCAGGGTAGCCAGCCCCAGCATTTT	CASSQEQGSQPQHF
TRBJ1-1	TRBV19	.	.	TGTGCCAGTAGTATAAGGTCGGGGAGGGGGGGCACTGAAGCTTTCTTT	CASSIRSGRGGTEAFF
TRBJ1-2	TRBV6-2/TRBV6-3	once	.	TGTGCCAGCAGTTGGGGAGCGTCTAACTATGGCTACACCTTC	CASSWGASNYGYTF
TRBJ2-7	TRBV3-1/TRBV3-2	.	TRBD2	TGTGCCAGCAGCACGACTAGCGGCTACGAGCAGTACTTC	CASSTTSGYEQYF
TRBJ1-5	TRBV9	.	.	TGTGCCAGCAGCGTAGACGGCGGGGATAGCAATCAGCCCCAGCATTTT	CASSVDGGDSNQPQHF
TRBJ1-5	TRBV7-2	.	TRBD1	TGTGCCAGTCTTAAAACAGGGGAAGAGGGCAATCAGCCCCAGCATTTT	CASLKTGEEGNQPQHF
TRBJ1-6	TRBV25-1	.	.	TGTGCCAGCAGTCCCCCGGGGTCCTATAATTCACCCCTCCACTTT	CASSPPGSYNSPLHF
TRBJ1-2	TRBV9	.	.	TGTGCCAGCAGCCCCCGCATGGAGGGTGGCTACACCTTC	CASSPRMEGGYTF
TRBJ1-3	TRBV5-1	.	.	TGCGCCAGCAGCTTGGACCGGGCCGGAGGGGGAAACACCATATATTTT	CASSLDRAGGGNTIYF
TRBJ1-2	TRBV28	.	.	TGTGCCAGCAGTTTAGAGGTAGACTATGGCTACACCTTC	CASSLEVDYGYTF
TRBJ1-3	TRBV29-1	.	.	TGCAGCGCCTTTGTTCAGGGGCCTAACTCTGGAAACACCATATATTTT	CSAFVQGPNSGNTIYF
TRBJ2-7	TRBV4-1	.	TRBD1	TGCGCCAGCAGCAAGCCGGGACAGGGTGACGAGCAGTACTTC	CASSKPGQGDEQYF
TRBJ1-6	TRBV19	.	.	TGTGCCAGTAGTTCGCTGACAGGTGGGAGTTCACCCCTCCACTTT	CASSSLTGGSSPLHF
TRBJ2-1	TRBV6-5	.	.	TGTGCCAGCAGTTACTCGGGCAGGGTTGTCAATGAGCAGTTCTTC	CASSYSGRVVNEQFF
TRBJ2-5	TRBV5-1	.	.	TGCGCCAGCTCCCCGGCCCGGACAGAAGAGACCCAGTACTTC	CASSPARTEETQYF
TRBJ1-5	TRBV10-3	.	TRBD1	TGTGCCATCAGTGAGGGGATCGGGACAGGGGCCATCTGGGGCAATCAGCCCCAGCATTTT	CAISEGIGTGAIWGNQPQHF
TRBJ1-3	TRBV6-5	.	.	TGTGCCAGCAGTTACGCAGGGGTTGACCCTGGAAACACCATATATTTT	CASSYAGVDPGNTIYF
TRBJ2-5	TRBV3-1/TRBV3-2	.	.	TGTGCCAGCAGCTCACGACGAGCGGTGTCCCAAGAGACCCAGTACTTC	CASSSRRAVSQETQYF
TRBJ1-2	TRBV4-1	.	.	TGCGCCAGCAGCCAAGCTGTAGCACTCATTGGCTACACCTTC	CASSQAVALIGYTF
TRBJ2-5	TRBV6-1	.	TRBD2	TGTGCCAGCAGTGAGGTTCAGGGAGGGCAAGAGACCCAGTACTTC	CASSEVQGGQETQYF
TRBJ2-7	TRBV11-2	.	.	TGTGCCAGCAGCAGGGGGTCCTACGAGCAGTACTTC	CASSRGSYEQYF
TRBJ1-2	TRBV7-2	.	.	TGTGCCAGCAGCTTAGTTGTACAGCCGGTCGGCTACACCTTC	CASSLVVQPVGYTF